This TCR beta chain was found in a study of T-cell reconstitution after alpha-beta-depleted transplantation in children. The authors prepared the TCRbeta library with unique molecular identifiers. In TCRdb, the PCR reads were re-called with MiXCR into one record per CDR3 protein. The data contain 530,000 or so distinct CDR3 sequences, 25% to 30% of them seen just once; the ten biggest clones take up around 36%. Sequences were derived from PBMCs, sampled before TCRalphabeta/CD19-depleted stem cell transplant. This clonotype originated in a boy under two years old with Wiskott-Aldrich syndrome, due to receive a stem cell transplant.

CDR3 in amino acids: CAISEFGGQDYYEQYF. The DNA of the CDR3 is TGTGCCATCAGTGAGTTTGGGGGGCAGGACTACTACGAGCAGTACTTC. The gene calls are TRBV10-3 and TRBJ2-7, with D perhaps matching TRBD1 or TRBD2 (6 bases each). The V gene lost 1 base and the J gene lost 3 bases, with 16 bases spanning the gap. This CDR3 contains 16 residues. The germline gives CDR1 ENHRY, CDR2 SYGVKD.